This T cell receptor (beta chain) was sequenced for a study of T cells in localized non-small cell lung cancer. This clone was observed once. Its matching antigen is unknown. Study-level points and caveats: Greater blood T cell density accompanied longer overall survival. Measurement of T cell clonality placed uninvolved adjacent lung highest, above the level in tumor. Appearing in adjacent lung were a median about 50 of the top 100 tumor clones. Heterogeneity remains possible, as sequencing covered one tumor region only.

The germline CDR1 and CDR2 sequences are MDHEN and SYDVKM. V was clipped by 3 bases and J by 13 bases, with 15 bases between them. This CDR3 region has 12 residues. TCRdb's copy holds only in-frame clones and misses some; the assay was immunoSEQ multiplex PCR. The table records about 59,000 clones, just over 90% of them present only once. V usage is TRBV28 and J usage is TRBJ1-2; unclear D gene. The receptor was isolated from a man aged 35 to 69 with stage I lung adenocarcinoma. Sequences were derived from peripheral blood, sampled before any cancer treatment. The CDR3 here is CASSFMGLWRTF. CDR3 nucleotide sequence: TGTGCCAGCAGTTTTATGGGGTTATGGCGCACCTTC.